The present T cell receptor (beta chain) was sequenced within a study of T-cell memory formation after mild COVID-19. Trimming cost V 4 bases and J 3 bases; bases outside gene matches: 7. This CDR3 has 16 residues. Germline V lookup: CDR1 SGHKS, CDR2 YYEKEE (reference sequence). This clonotype has a handful of counts. TCRdb passed the 5' RACE reads through MiXCR, listing each CDR3 protein once. The sample lists more than 75,000 distinct CDR3 sequences; approximately 13% were seen once. The sequence was obtained from an adult woman who had mild COVID-19 (a few samples of this study predate the infection). Cell type and time point are not known. The chain recombines TRBV5-5 with TRBJ2-7; 13 bases match TRBD2. Material for sequencing was PBMCs or a T cell subset sorted from them (not recorded which). CDR3 sequence: CASSTTSGGPYYEQYF. As DNA, the CDR3 is TGTGCCAGCAGCACGACTAGCGGGGGGCCCTACTACGAGCAGTACTTC.